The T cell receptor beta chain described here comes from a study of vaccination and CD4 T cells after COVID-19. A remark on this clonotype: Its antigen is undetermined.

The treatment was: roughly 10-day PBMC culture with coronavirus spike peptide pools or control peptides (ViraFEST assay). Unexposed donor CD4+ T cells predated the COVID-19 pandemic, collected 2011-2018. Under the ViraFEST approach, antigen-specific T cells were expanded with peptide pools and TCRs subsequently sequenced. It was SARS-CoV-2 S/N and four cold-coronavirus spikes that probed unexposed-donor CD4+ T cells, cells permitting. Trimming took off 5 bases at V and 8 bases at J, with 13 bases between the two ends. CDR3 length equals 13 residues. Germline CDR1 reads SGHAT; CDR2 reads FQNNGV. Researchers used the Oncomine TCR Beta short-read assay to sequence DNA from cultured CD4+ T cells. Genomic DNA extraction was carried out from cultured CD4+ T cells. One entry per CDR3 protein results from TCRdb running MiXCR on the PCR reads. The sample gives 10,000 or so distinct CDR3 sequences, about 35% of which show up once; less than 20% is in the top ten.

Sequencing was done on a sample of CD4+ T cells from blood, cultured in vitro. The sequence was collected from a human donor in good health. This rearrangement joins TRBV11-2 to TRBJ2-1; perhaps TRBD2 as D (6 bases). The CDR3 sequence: CASSGRYSHEQFF. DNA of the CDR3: TGTGCCAGCAGCGGGAGGTACTCGCATGAGCAGTTCTTC.